This TCR beta chain was observed in a study of synovial regulatory T cells in juvenile arthritis. General study results and limits: Largely private between patients, iaTreg TCR repertoires showed partial overlap with synovial Teff and blood CPL repertoires.

The CDR3 is 12 residues long. No coding sequence is recorded. Germline assignment: CDR1 MNHEY and CDR2 SMNVEV (reference sequence). This table comes from immunoSEQ multiplex PCR, and its TCRdb copy is limited to in-frame clones, with some not included. In all, the sample yields 7,500 to 10,000 clones. With respect to this clone: Its antigen remains unknown.

This sequence joins TRBV27 and TRBJ2-7. The receptor comes from a donor aged 2-35 years with juvenile idiopathic arthritis. The sample comprised Treg cells from blood. The subset here: remaining (HLA-DR-negative) circulating blood Treg cells. The CDR3 region is CASSLSWDEQYF.